This T cell receptor beta chain was identified in a study of cytomegalovirus exposure and HLA in healthy donors. PCR involved 60 Vbeta and 13 Jbeta primers. TCRdb's copy holds only in-frame clones and misses some; the assay was immunoSEQ multiplex PCR. The table has 120,000 to 150,000 clones, around 82% seen once. V shed 5 bases and J shed 7 bases, with 14 bases lying between them. The CDR3 covers 13 residues. From germline, CDR1 is MNHEY and CDR2 SMNVEV (reference sequence). Comments on this clone: Its antigen is currently unknown.

Notes on the study in general: What TCR beta sequences reportedly achieved was accurate prediction of HLA-A and HLA-B alleles in most subjects.

The chain couples TRBV27 to TRBJ1-2; no clear D gene. Sequenced input: PBMCs. The sequence was collected from a man younger than 35 in good health and CMV-seropositive. CDR3 DNA: TGTGCCAGCAGTCCCGGGATCCAACGTGGCTACACCTTC. Translated, it gives CASSPGIQRGYTF.